This T cell receptor (beta chain) originates from a study of blood T cell repertoires in COVID-19. TCRdb's copy holds only in-frame clones and misses some; the assay was immunoSEQ multiplex PCR. The sample lists roughly 130,000 clones; under 90% were seen once. Looked up from germline, CDR1 is SGHVS and CDR2 is FQNEAQ. The CDR3 runs to 12 residues. The germline V and J ends were trimmed by 5 bases and 5 bases, with 6 bases remaining between them. The sample comprised peripheral blood. The clonotype comes from a woman aged 55-69 years with acute or convalescent COVID-19. The V call is TRBV7-8, the J call TRBJ2-2; D call uncertain. In DNA form, the CDR3 reads TGTGCCAGCAGCCTCCAAACCGGGGAGCTGTTTTTT. It codes for CASSLQTGELFF.